The clone carrying this TCR beta chain came up a few times. The antigen is not known. Trimming pared 3 bases from V and 4 bases from J, leaving 15 bases between. CDR1 and CDR2 (germline): LNHNV, YYDKDF (reference sequence). CDR3 length: 15 amino acids. The sample comes from a study of T-cell memory formation after mild COVID-19. Points from the study as a whole: Clonal second-wave expansions that peaked on day 37 had unconfirmed SARS-CoV-2 specificity. Mainly CM and EM harbored the contracting CD4+ clones; mainly EMRA harbored the CD8+ ones. There was a balanced CD4/CD8 profile in clones contracting day 15 to 85, and later expanders leaned CD4+.

5'RACE with constant-segment primers built TCRalpha and TCRbeta cDNA libraries with UMIs. TCRdb redid the calling of the 5' RACE reads with MiXCR, one entry per CDR3 protein. This table has 200,000 to 250,000 distinct CDR3 sequences, more than 8% appearing once. The chain uses TRBV15 and TRBJ1-2, with a possible D match to TRBD1 (5 bases). The sequencing sample was made of PBMCs or a T cell subset sorted from them (not recorded which). The sequence was obtained from a man aged 18 to 29 who had mild COVID-19 (a few samples of this study predate the infection). Cell type and time point are not known. In DNA form, the CDR3 reads TGTGCCACCAGCAGGGGCTCCGGGACCCTCTATGGCTACACCTTC. Protein product: CATSRGSGTLYGYTF.